This TCR beta chain stems from a study of T-cell memory formation after mild COVID-19. TCRdb analysed the 5' RACE reads with MiXCR anew, one entry per CDR3 protein. Here the sample spans a few hundred thousand distinct CDR3 sequences, about 23% being singletons. The TCR originated in an adult woman who had mild COVID-19 (a few samples of this study predate the infection). Cell type and time point are not known. The specimen was PBMCs or a T cell subset sorted from them (not recorded which).

The CDR3 is CASSLGAATLTDTQYF. As DNA, the CDR3 is TGTGCCAGCAGCTTAGGTGCCGCCACCTTGACGGATACGCAGTATTTT. The chain combines TRBV11-3 with TRBJ2-3; unclear D gene. V lost 1 base and J 6 bases, leaving 17 bases between the germline ends. The CDR3 is made up of 16 amino acids. CDR1 and CDR2 from the germline V gene are SGHNT and YENEEA.